These 30 T cell receptor beta chains were all obtained from the same sample, sequenced in a study of Tregs in tolerant kidney transplant recipients. Clones were read by immunoSEQ multiplex PCR, and TCRdb kept only the in-frame ones, dropping some. The table lists about 78,000 clones, roughly 90% of them singletons, with 0.3% to 0.4% in the top ten. The material sequenced was Tregs from blood, taken before the transplant. These receptors were obtained from a human donor who received a combined kidney and bone marrow transplant.

This chain joins TRBV6-5 and TRBJ2-5; perhaps TRBD2 as D (6 bases). V lost 2 bases, J lost 4 bases, and 11 bases lay in between. The CDR3 spans 14 residues. In germline, CDR1 is MNHEY, CDR2 SVGAGI. CDR3 region: CASSYPGTPETQYF. The CDR3 DNA sequence: TGTGCCAGCAGTTACCCTGGGACTCCAGAGACCCAGTACTTC.

The chain recombines TRBV6-6 with TRBJ1-1; possible D gene TRBD1, 6 bases. CDR3 length: 11 amino acids. Trimming cost V 6 bases and J 8 bases, with 10 bases left between them. The V gene's germline CDR1 is MNHNY and CDR2 SVGAGI (reference sequence). CDR3 amino acids: CASRNRAEAFF. The CDR3 DNA reads as TGTGCCAGCAGAAACAGGGCGGAAGCTTTCTTT.

The chain has TRBV9 and TRBJ2-1; TRBD1 aligns across 11 bases. The trim removed 0 bases at V and 5 bases at J, leaving 13 bases unmatched. In germline, CDR1 is SGDLS, CDR2 YYNGEE. This CDR3 contains 19 residues. CDR3 nucleotide sequence: TGTGCCAGCAGCGTAGGATTCGGACAGGGGGCTGAAAGGAACAATGAGCAGTTCTTC. This translates into CASSVGFGQGAERNNEQFF. The variable domain in full, completed from reference TRBV9 and TRBJ2-1, reads DSGVTQTPKHLITATGQRVTLRCSPRSGDLSVYWYQQSLDQGLQFLIQYYNGEERAKGNILERFSAQQFPDLHSELNLSSLELGDSALYFCASSVGFGQGAERNNEQFFGPGTRLTVL.

The chain carries TRBV7-6 and TRBJ2-5; TRBD1 matches at 7 bases. The J segment lost 13 bases and the V segment lost 6 bases, leaving 14 bases of the junction unmatched. The CDR3 sequence is 13 residues long. The germline CDR1 and CDR2 sequences are SGHVS and FNYEAQ. CDR3 coding DNA: TGTGCCAGCAGTCCCGGAGTATGGACAGGAGGGTACTTC. It specifies CASSPGVWTGGYF. The complete variable domain, with remaining parts taken from reference TRBV7-6 and TRBJ2-5, reads GAGVSQSPRYKVTKRGQDVALRCDPISGHVSLYWYRQALGQGPEFLTYFNYEAQQDKSGLPNDRFSAERPEGSISTLTIQRTEQRDSAMYRCASSPGVWTGGYFGPGTRLLVL.

The chain joins TRBV27 to TRBJ2-3; 11 positions match TRBD2. The V gene end was trimmed by 2 bases and the J gene end by 2 bases; junction bases not matched to a gene: 6. This CDR3 comprises 17 residues. CDR1 MNHEY and CDR2 SMNVEV come from the germline V gene (reference sequence). The CDR3 region is CASSLGGTSGSTDTQYF. The DNA for the CDR3 is TGTGCCAGCAGTTTAGGCGGGACTAGCGGATCCACAGATACGCAGTATTTT.

The rearrangement joins TRBV7-9 to TRBJ2-7; no reliable D call. Trimming took 1 base from V and 4 from J, leaving 5 bases between them. The germline gives CDR1 SEHNR, CDR2 FQNEAQ (reference sequence). This CDR3 is built from 12 residues. CDR3 bases: TGTGCCAGCAGCTTAGACGTTTACGAGCAGTACTTC. It yields the protein CASSLDVYEQYF. Full variable domain (remainder filled in from reference TRBV7-9 and TRBJ2-7): DTGVSQNPRHKITKRGQNVTFRCDPISEHNRLYWYRQTLGQGPEFLTYFQNEAQLEKSRLLSDRFSAERPKGSFSTLEIQRTEQGDSAMYLCASSLDVYEQYFGPGTRLTVT.

The rearrangement uses TRBV5-1 and TRBJ2-5; TRBD2 aligns across 11 bases. In germline, CDR1 is SGHRS, CDR2 YFSETQ. This CDR3 comprises 15 residues. The V segment lost 4 bases and the J segment 4 bases; nucleotides outside the gene matches: 6. The CDR3 region is CASSTLAGGRETQYF. In nucleotides, the CDR3 is TGCGCCAGCAGCACCTTAGCGGGAGGGCGAGAGACCCAGTACTTC.

This chain's CDR3 is CASKENTEAFF. Written as DNA, the CDR3 is TGTGCCAGCAAGGAAAACACTGAAGCTTTCTTT. This chain joins TRBV28 and TRBJ1-1, with D hard to call. CDR3 size: 11 residues. V was shortened by 7 bases and J by 2 bases, with 5 bases between the two germline ends. Germline CDR1 is MDHEN and CDR2 is SYDVKM.

The V and J genes are TRBV10-3 and TRBJ2-5; possible D gene TRBD2, 5 bases. The end of the DNA is better explained by TRBJ2-7, so the J call may be wrong. Germline V CDR1 and CDR2: ENHRY, SYGVKD. The CDR3 length is 11 residues. The CDR3 DNA is TGTGCCATCAGTGCCGGGAACGAGCAGTACTTC. Translated: CAISAGNEQYF.

The chain carries TRBV5-4 and TRBJ1-2; D ambiguous. From germline, CDR1 is SGHNT and CDR2 YYREEE (reference sequence). V was clipped by 0 bases and J by 3 bases, with 12 bases between them. CDR3 size: 15 residues. The CDR3 nucleotides are TGTGCCAGCAGCTTGGGGTCGGACGGCTACTATGGCTACACCTTC. This codes for CASSLGSDGYYGYTF.

V gene TRBV29-1 combines with J gene TRBJ1-3; D gene ambiguous. Germline V lookup: CDR1 SQVTM, CDR2 ANQGSEA. CDR3 length: 14 residues. V lost 3 bases and J lost 0, with 9 bases in between. Here the CDR3 DNA reads TGCAGCGTTGACAGAAGGCTCTCTGGAAACACCATATATTTT. Its translation is CSVDRRLSGNTIYF.

The rearrangement links TRBV28 to TRBJ2-7, with D unclear. CDR1 and CDR2 from the germline V gene are MDHEN and SYDVKM. The CDR3 runs to 14 residues. Trimming left V 3 bases short and J 4 bases short, with 13 bases between. Written as DNA, the CDR3 is TGTGCCAGCAGTTTCCCCAACGACTCATACGAGCAGTACTTC. This gives the protein CASSFPNDSYEQYF.

The chain uses TRBV4-1 and TRBJ2-2; TRBD2 might be the D (6 bases). CDR3 length: 14 amino acids. Germline V gene sequence: CDR1 MGHRA, CDR2 YSYEKL. Trimming shortened V by 4 bases and J by 4 bases, and 10 bases separated the two germline ends. Here the CDR3 reads CASSPRDFTGELFF. As DNA, the CDR3 is TGCGCCAGCAGCCCCCGGGACTTCACCGGGGAGCTGTTTTTT.

The chain uses TRBV2 and TRBJ2-3, with unresolved D. The CDR3 length is 14 residues. Germline CDR1 is SNHLY and CDR2 is FYNNEI. Between the trimmed V and J ends, which lost 0 bases and 1 base, there was a span of 5 bases. CDR3 nucleotide sequence: TGTGCCAGCAGTGAAGCACCGGGCACAGATACGCAGTATTTT. This codes for CASSEAPGTDTQYF.

This chain connects TRBV28 to TRBJ1-1; D might be TRBD1 (6 bases). The ends were cut back, 6 bases at V and 5 bases at J, with 19 bases in the middle. CDR3 length: 15 amino acids. Germline V gene data show CDR1 as MDHEN and CDR2 as SYDVKM. The CDR3 here is CASRLQGPVGTEAFF. Here the CDR3 DNA reads TGTGCCAGCAGGCTACAGGGCCCCGTGGGGACTGAAGCTTTCTTT.

The CDR3 DNA reads TGTGCCAGCAGTGACAGACTAGCGGGAGGATCAGATACGCAGTATTTT. It translates to CASSDRLAGGSDTQYF. This chain connects TRBV6-1 to TRBJ2-3; 13 bases are a match to TRBD2. The CDR3 spans 16 residues. V trimming: 3 bases; J trimming: 4 bases; junction bases outside the gene matches: 4. Germline V CDR1 and CDR2: MNHNS, SASEGT.

This chain links TRBV4-2 with TRBJ1-2; possibly TRBD1 for D (5 bases). Germline CDR1 is LGHNA and CDR2 is YNFKEQ. Between the trimmed V and J ends, which lost 4 bases and 8 bases, there was a span of 14 bases. The CDR3 consists of 13 residues. CDR3 residues: CASSPGTPGGYTF. As DNA, the CDR3 is TGTGCCAGCAGCCCCGGGACCCCGGGGGGCTACACCTTC.

This sequence joins TRBV4-1 and TRBJ2-5, with 12 bases that match TRBD2. V was clipped by 3 bases and J by 4 bases; unmatched bases: 6. This CDR3 contains 16 residues. Germline loops: CDR1 MGHRA, CDR2 YSYEKL. The CDR3 DNA is TGCGCCAGCAGCCAGACTAGCGGGGGCGGGAGAGAGACCCAGTACTTC. This codes for CASSQTSGGGRETQYF.

Only one count was recorded for this clone. The rearrangement links TRBV7-3 to TRBJ2-3; possibly TRBD1 or TRBD2 for D (7 bases each). This CDR3 contains 17 residues. Between the trimmed V and J ends, which lost 2 bases and 1 base, there was a span of 16 bases. Germline values: CDR1 SGHTA, CDR2 FQGTGA. The CDR3 region has the DNA TGTGCCAGCAGCTTAGATCACAGGGGAGGGGGCACAGATACGCAGTATTTT. Translating it yields CASSLDHRGGGTDTQYF.

The rearrangement uses TRBV27 and TRBJ2-7; possibly TRBD1 for D (6 bases). V lost 7 bases and J lost 1, with 14 bases in between. The CDR3 length is 14 residues. The germline V gene encodes CDR1 MNHEY and CDR2 SMNVEV (reference sequence). The CDR3 reads CASKPGHSSYEQYF. The CDR3 coding sequence is TGTGCCAGCAAACCGGGACATAGTTCCTACGAGCAGTACTTC.

The CDR3 nucleotides read TGTGCCAGCAGTTTCGGGGGGCGGCAGCCCCAGCATTTT. It translates to CASSFGGRQPQHF. V usage is TRBV28 and J usage is TRBJ1-5; perhaps TRBD1 as D (6 bases). The CDR3 length is 13 residues. Germline V gene sequence: CDR1 MDHEN, CDR2 SYDVKM. Trimming removed 3 bases at V and 7 bases at J, with 10 bases between.

The chain joins TRBV6-4 to TRBJ2-7, with 7 bases aligning to TRBD1. Germline CDR1 is MRHNA and CDR2 is SNTAGT. This CDR3 is 12 amino acids long. After removal of 8 bases from V and 2 bases from J, the junction contained 3 bases not matched to a gene. CDR3 in amino acids: CASRTGPYEQYF. In nucleotides, the CDR3 is TGTGCCAGCCGGACAGGCCCCTACGAGCAGTACTTC.

V is TRBV19 and J is TRBJ1-1; TRBD1 is a possible D gene (6 bases). Trimming removed 0 bases at V and 4 bases at J, with 12 bases between. Germline V lookup: CDR1 LNHDA, CDR2 SQIVND (reference sequence). The CDR3 runs to 15 residues. This CDR3 reads CASSIDPQGPTEAFF. The CDR3 DNA sequence: TGTGCCAGTAGTATAGATCCACAGGGCCCCACTGAAGCTTTCTTT.

The chain couples TRBV27 to TRBJ2-3; a weak D match, TRBD1 (5 bases). Germline V CDR1 and CDR2: MNHEY, SMNVEV (reference sequence). V lost 6 bases to trimming and J lost 0 bases, with 13 bases between them. The CDR3 runs to 15 residues. The CDR3 sequence is CASSPAGMSTDTQYF. The CDR3, as DNA: TGTGCCAGCAGCCCTGCAGGGATGAGCACAGATACGCAGTATTTT.

This chain uses TRBV10-3 with TRBJ2-7; D is perhaps TRBD1 (6 bases). Germline CDR1 reads ENHRY; CDR2 reads SYGVKD. The CDR3 covers 15 residues. V was shortened by 5 bases and J by 0 bases, with 14 bases between the two germline ends. CDR3 bases: TGTGCCATCAGTTTTGGACAGTTAAGCTCCTACGAGCAGTACTTC. Encoded protein: CAISFGQLSSYEQYF.

The V gene is TRBV5-6, the J gene TRBJ2-5, with 10 bases that match TRBD1. This CDR3 is built from 16 residues. Germline CDR1 reads SGHDT; CDR2 reads YYEEEE. V lost 4 bases, J lost 2 bases, and 8 bases stayed unmatched. The CDR3 nucleotides read TGTGCCAGCAGCCTGATACCGGGACAGGGGCAAGAGACCCAGTACTTC. Translated: CASSLIPGQGQETQYF. Supplemented by reference TRBV5-6 and TRBJ2-5, the full variable domain reads DAGVTQSPTHLIKTRGQQVTLRCSPKSGHDTVSWYQQALGQGPQFIFQYYEEEERQRGNFPDRFSGHQFPNYSSELNVNALLLGDSALYLCASSLIPGQGQETQYFGPGTRLLVL.

V usage is TRBV18 and J usage is TRBJ2-1; possible D gene TRBD2, 6 bases. The ends were cut back, 4 bases at V and 4 bases at J, with 8 bases in the middle. Germline CDR1 is KGHSH and CDR2 is LQKENI. The CDR3 length is 13 residues. The CDR3 region is CASSLGTYNEQFF. CDR3 coding DNA: TGTGCCAGCTCACTAGGGACTTACAATGAGCAGTTCTTC.

The gene calls are TRBV30 and TRBJ1-6; maybe TRBD1 (6 bases). The CDR3 has 13 amino acids. Trimming shortened V by 8 bases and J by 4 bases, and 12 bases separated the two germline ends. Germline values: CDR1 GTSNPN, CDR2 SVGIG (reference sequence). CDR3 sequence (DNA): TGTGCCCGGCGGCAGGGGTATAATTCACCCCTCCACTTT. Its protein is CARRQGYNSPLHF. Full variable domain (outside the CDR3, taken from reference TRBV30 and TRBJ1-6): SQTIHQWPATLVQPVGSPLSLECTVEGTSNPNLYWYRQAAGRGLQLLFYSVGIGQISSEVPQNLSASRPQDRQFILSSKKLLLSDSGFYLCARRQGYNSPLHFGNGTRLTVT.

The chain recombines TRBV28 with TRBJ1-2; TRBD1 matches at 7 bases. This CDR3 is built from 15 residues. Per germline, CDR1 MDHEN and CDR2 SYDVKM. V lost 5 bases and J lost 7; bases outside the gene matches: 13. The CDR3 DNA sequence: TGTGCCAGCAGTAGACAGGGTGCCGCAATCGGTGGCTACACCTTC. Translating it yields CASSRQGAAIGGYTF.

The chain joins TRBV6-5 to TRBJ2-5; a weak D match, TRBD1 (7 bases). The DNA end lines up better with TRBJ2-7; the J call may be wrong. The CDR3 has 15 residues. Germline V gene data show CDR1 as MNHEY and CDR2 as SVGAGI. The CDR3 DNA reads as TGTGCCAGCGCGATTAGGGCAGGGGGGTCCTACGAGCAGTACTTC. It codes for CASAIRAGGSYEQYF.